This section outlines one T cell receptor beta chain sequence together with its context. As yet, its antigen is unknown. This CDR3 region has 11 residues. Germline CDR1 reads SQVTM; CDR2 reads ANQGSEA. V was shortened by 6 bases and J by 4 bases, with 7 bases between the two germline ends. The protocol was immunoSEQ multiplex PCR, while the TCRdb copy is restricted to in-frame clones and leaves out a portion. The sample consists of over 30,000 clones, approximately 80% of them appearing once. The record originates from a study of OX40 agonist ivuxolimab in advanced cancers. Study-wide results and limits: Also showing low normalized T-cell clonal expansion were some of the nonresponders.

This TCR came from an adult with an advanced solid tumor such as melanoma, head and neck, liver or kidney cancer. The input for sequencing was CD4+ or CD8+ T cells sorted from blood, taken in a trial of the OX40 agonist ivuxolimab. The chain is built from TRBV29-1 and TRBJ1-3, with no clear D. The CDR3 DNA is TGCAGCGTATCGTTGGGAAACACCATATATTTT. Its protein is CSVSLGNTIYF.